What follows are 2 T cell receptor beta chains derived from one specimen sequenced in a study of T cells in Graves' hyperthyroidism and ophthalmopathy. TCR beta CDR3 regions were amplified from RNA transcripts. The primer set for the first-round RT-PCR of the TCR CDR3 was HTBI. TCRdb itself ran the multiplex PCR reads through MiXCR, one entry per CDR3 protein. The sample lists some 510,000 distinct CDR3 sequences; about 20% were seen once. Material: blood. The receptor set was obtained from a man between 18 and 35 years old with Graves' hyperthyroidism.

This clonotype was recorded at least ten times. This chain joins TRBV30 and TRBJ1-1; TRBD1 matches at 7 bases. V gave up 6 bases and J gave up 4 bases; unmatched junction bases: 5. Germline assignment: CDR1 GTSNPN and CDR2 SVGIG (reference sequence). The CDR3 spans 12 residues. CDR3 DNA: TGTGCCTGCGACAGGGACGTCACTGAAGCTTTCTTT. It is translated as CACDRDVTEAFF.

This clonotype was counted at least ten times. CDR3 DNA: TGTGCCAGCAGCCGGCAATCGGGGGGGGCAGGAGACGAGCAGTACTTC. It codes for CASSRQSGGAGDEQYF. This chain links TRBV7-8 with TRBJ2-7, with 8 bases identical to TRBD2. Germline-derived CDR1 and CDR2 are SGHVS and FQNEAQ. The CDR3 covers 16 residues. J lost 5 bases, V lost 5 bases, and 14 bases had no gene match.